This T cell receptor (beta chain) was obtained from a study of cytomegalovirus exposure and HLA in healthy donors. General study findings and limits: For most TCR beta V segments, an earlier analysis put the productive rate at about 87% or about 30% of the time. What a later analysis showed was that several of the most significant clusters appeared linked to common viral pathogens.

Primers for the PCR totalled 60 Vbeta and 13 Jbeta. TCRdb's copy holds only in-frame clones and misses some; the assay was immunoSEQ multiplex PCR. The data contain more than 85,000 clones, about 62% of them singletons. This clone was seen a few times. The antigen is unknown. V lost 2 bases, J lost 6 bases, and 3 bases stayed unmatched. The CDR3 has 16 amino acids. The germline V gene encodes CDR1 MNHEY and CDR2 SVGAGI. Each of the donors was a healthy bone marrow donor. When sampled, the donors appeared nominally healthy, though they likely had unrecorded immune exposures. The V gene is TRBV6-5, the J gene TRBJ2-1; 14 bases match TRBD2. The sample comprised PBMCs. The TCR originated in a human donor in good health. The CDR3 protein is CASSYKTSGRANEQFF. CDR3 DNA: TGTGCCAGCAGTTACAAGACTAGCGGGAGGGCCAATGAGCAGTTCTTC.